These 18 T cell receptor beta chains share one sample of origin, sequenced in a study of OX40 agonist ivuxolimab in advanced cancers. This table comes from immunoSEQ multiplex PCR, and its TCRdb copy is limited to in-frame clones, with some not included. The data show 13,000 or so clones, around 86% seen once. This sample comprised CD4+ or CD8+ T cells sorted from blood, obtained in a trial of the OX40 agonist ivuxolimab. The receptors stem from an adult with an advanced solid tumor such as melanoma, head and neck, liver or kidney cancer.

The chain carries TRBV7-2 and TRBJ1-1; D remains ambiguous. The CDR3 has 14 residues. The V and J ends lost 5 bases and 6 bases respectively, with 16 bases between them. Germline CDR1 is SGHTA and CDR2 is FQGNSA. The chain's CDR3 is CASSPTSTIPEAFF. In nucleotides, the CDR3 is TGTGCCAGCAGCCCCACGAGTACTATCCCTGAAGCTTTCTTT. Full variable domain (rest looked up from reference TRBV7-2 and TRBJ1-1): GAGVSQSPSNKVTEKGKDVELRCDPISGHTALYWYRQSLGQGLEFLIYFQGNSAPDKSGLPSDRFSAERTGGSVSTLTIQRTQQEDSAVYLCASSPTSTIPEAFFGQGTRLTVV.

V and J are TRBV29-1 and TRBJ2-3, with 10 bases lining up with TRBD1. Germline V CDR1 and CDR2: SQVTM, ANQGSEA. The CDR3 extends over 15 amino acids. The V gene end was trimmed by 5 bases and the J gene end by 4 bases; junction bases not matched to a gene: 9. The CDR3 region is CSVRGTGDMADTQYF. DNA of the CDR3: TGCAGCGTTCGGGGGACAGGGGATATGGCAGATACGCAGTATTTT.

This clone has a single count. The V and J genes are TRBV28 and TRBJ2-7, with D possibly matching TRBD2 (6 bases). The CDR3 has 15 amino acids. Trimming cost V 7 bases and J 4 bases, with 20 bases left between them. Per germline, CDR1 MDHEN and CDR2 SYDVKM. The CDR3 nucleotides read TGTGCCAGCAACTCCTTCCGGAACCGGGGGTACGAGCAGTACTTC. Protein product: CASNSFRNRGYEQYF.

DNA of the CDR3: TGTGCCAGCCGTCTTGGTGTGGGACAGGTAGAGAACACTGAAGCTTTCTTT. Amino acids: CASRLGVGQVENTEAFF. This chain links TRBV28 with TRBJ1-1; 8 bases agree with TRBD1. The germline gives CDR1 MDHEN, CDR2 SYDVKM. The CDR3 has 17 residues. The V gene end was trimmed by 8 bases and the J gene end by 1 base; junction bases not matched to a gene: 15.

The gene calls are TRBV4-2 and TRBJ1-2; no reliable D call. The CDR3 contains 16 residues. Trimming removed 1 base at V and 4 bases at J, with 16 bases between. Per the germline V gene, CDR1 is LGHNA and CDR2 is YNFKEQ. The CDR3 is CASSQAGETSIYGYTF. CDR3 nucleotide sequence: TGTGCCAGCAGCCAAGCCGGAGAGACCTCCATCTATGGCTACACCTTC.

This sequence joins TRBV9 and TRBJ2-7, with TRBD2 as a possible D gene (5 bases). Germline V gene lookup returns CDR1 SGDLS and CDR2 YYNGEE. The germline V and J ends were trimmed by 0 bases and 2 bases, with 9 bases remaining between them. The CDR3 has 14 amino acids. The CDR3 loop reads CASSVGPAAYEQYF. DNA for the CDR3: TGTGCCAGCAGCGTAGGACCAGCGGCCTACGAGCAGTACTTC.

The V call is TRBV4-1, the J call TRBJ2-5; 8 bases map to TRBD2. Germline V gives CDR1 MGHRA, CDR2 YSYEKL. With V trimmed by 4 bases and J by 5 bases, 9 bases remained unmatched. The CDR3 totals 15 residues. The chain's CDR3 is CASSLYPLAGETQYF. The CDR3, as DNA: TGCGCCAGCAGCCTGTACCCTCTAGCGGGTGAGACCCAGTACTTC.

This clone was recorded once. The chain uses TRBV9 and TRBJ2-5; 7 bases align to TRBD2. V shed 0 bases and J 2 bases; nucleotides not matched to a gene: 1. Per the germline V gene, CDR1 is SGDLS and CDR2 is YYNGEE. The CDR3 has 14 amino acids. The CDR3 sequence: CASSVASGQETQYF. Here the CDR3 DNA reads TGTGCCAGCAGCGTAGCTAGCGGACAAGAGACCCAGTACTTC.

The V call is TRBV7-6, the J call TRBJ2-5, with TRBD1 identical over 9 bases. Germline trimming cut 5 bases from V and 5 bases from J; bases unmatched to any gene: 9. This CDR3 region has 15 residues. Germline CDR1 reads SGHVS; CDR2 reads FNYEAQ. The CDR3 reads CASSRHRGLGETQYF. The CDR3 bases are TGTGCCAGCAGCCGACACAGGGGGCTCGGGGAGACCCAGTACTTC.

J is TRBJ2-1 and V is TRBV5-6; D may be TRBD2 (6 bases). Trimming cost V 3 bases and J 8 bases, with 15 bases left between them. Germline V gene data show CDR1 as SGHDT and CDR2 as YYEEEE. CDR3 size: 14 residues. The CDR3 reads CASSSSGERYEQFF. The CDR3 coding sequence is TGTGCCAGCAGCTCTTCGGGAGAGCGGTATGAGCAGTTCTTC.

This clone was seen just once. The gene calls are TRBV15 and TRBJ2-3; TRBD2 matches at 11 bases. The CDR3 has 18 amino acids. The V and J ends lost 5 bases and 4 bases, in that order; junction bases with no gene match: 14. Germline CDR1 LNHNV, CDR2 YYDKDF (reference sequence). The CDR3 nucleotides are TGTGCCACCAGCGACCGATCCAGTAGCGGGGGGGCCCCAGATACGCAGTATTTT. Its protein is CATSDRSSSGGAPDTQYF.

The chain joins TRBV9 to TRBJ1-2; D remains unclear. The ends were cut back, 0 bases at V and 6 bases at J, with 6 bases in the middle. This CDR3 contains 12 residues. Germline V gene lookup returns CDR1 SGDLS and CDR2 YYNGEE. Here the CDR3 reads CASSVAEDGYTF. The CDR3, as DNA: TGTGCCAGCAGCGTAGCTGAGGATGGCTACACCTTC.

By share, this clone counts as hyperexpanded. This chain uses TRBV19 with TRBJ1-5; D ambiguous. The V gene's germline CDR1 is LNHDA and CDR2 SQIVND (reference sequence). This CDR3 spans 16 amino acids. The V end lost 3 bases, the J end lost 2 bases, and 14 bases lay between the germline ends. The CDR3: CASSMFGGPGNQPQHF. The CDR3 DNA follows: TGTGCCAGTAGTATGTTCGGAGGGCCCGGCAATCAGCCCCAGCATTTT. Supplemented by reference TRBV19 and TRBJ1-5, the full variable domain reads DGGITQSPKYLFRKEGQNVTLSCEQNLNHDAMYWYRQDPGQGLRLIYYSQIVNDFQKGDIAEGYSVSREKKESFPLTVTSAQKNPTAFYLCASSMFGGPGNQPQHFGDGTRLSIL.

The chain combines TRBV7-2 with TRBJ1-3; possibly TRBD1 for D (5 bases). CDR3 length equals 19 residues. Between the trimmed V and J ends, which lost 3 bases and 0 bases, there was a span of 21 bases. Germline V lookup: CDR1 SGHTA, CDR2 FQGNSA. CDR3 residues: CASSFRPGTEIDSGNTIYF. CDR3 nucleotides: TGTGCCAGCAGCTTCCGACCCGGGACGGAAATAGACTCTGGAAACACCATATATTTT.

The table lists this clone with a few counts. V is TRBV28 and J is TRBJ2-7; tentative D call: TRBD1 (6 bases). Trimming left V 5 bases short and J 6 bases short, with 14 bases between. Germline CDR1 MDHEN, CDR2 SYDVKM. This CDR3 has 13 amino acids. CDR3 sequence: CASSINYRAEQYF. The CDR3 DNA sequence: TGTGCCAGCAGTATAAACTACAGGGCCGAGCAGTACTTC.

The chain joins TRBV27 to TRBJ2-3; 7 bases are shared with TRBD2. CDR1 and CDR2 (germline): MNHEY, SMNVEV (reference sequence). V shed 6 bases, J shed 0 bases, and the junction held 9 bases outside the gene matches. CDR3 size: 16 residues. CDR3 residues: CASRAFSGGSTDTQYF. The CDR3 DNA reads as TGTGCCAGCAGGGCCTTTTCGGGGGGAAGCACAGATACGCAGTATTTT.

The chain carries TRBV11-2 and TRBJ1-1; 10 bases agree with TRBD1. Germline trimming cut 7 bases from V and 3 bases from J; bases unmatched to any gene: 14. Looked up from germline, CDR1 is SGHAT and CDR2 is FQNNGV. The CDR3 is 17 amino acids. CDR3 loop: CASTVRRGQGLHTEAFF. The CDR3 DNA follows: TGTGCCAGCACCGTAAGGAGGGGACAGGGGCTTCACACTGAAGCTTTCTTT.

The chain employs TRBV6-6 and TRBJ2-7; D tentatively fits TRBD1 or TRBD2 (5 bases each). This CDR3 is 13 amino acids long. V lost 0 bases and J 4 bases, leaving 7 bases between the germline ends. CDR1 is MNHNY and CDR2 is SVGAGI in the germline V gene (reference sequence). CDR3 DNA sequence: TGTGCCAGCAGTTACTCGGGACCGTACGAGCAGTACTTC. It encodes CASSYSGPYEQYF.